Detailed here is one T cell receptor beta chain. Its antigen is as yet unknown. The germline V gene encodes CDR1 SGHTS and CDR2 YDEGEE. After removal of 5 bases from V and 2 bases from J, the junction contained 3 bases not matched to a gene. There are 13 residues in the CDR3. The entry originates in a study of OX40 agonist ivuxolimab in advanced cancers. Whole-study results and caveats: What antigens the expanded peripheral T cells recognized was never established. On average, CD8+ T cells showed a greater number of expanded clones than CD4+. At 0.1-3.0 mg/kg, partial responders had clonal expansion among the lowest observed.

The data were produced by immunoSEQ multiplex PCR, yet TCRdb's version contains in-frame clones alone and is incomplete. The sample records under 90,000 clones, around nine tenths being singletons. The chain is built from TRBV5-8 and TRBJ1-2; 7 bases fit TRBD1. The sequencing here drew on CD4+ or CD8+ T cells sorted from blood, taken in a trial of the OX40 agonist ivuxolimab. This clonotype was obtained from an adult with an advanced solid tumor such as melanoma, head and neck, liver or kidney cancer. The CDR3 is CASRLTGNYGYTF. The CDR3 bases are TGTGCCAGCAGACTGACAGGGAACTATGGCTACACCTTC.